The sequence of this T cell receptor beta chain was determined in a study of CD4 T cells in relation to SARS-CoV-2 and coronaviruses. CD4+ T cells from unexposed donors were obtained before the COVID-19 pandemic (2011-2018). CD4+ T cells were isolated from the cells after around 10 days of culture. Turning to this clone: The antigen is undetermined.

The table came from immunoSEQ multiplex PCR; TCRdb's copy has only in-frame clones and leaves some out. The table records about 24,000 clones, 65% to 80% of them present only once. The TCR comes from a human donor in good health. The sample was CD4+ T cells from PBMCs, cultured in vitro.

The CDR3 spells CASSVDPQGTEAFF. CDR3 nucleotides: TGTGCCAGCAGCGTAGATCCCCAGGGAACTGAAGCTTTCTTT. The chain links TRBV9 to TRBJ1-1; weak D call: TRBD1 (5 bases). Trimming removed 0 bases at V and 5 bases at J, with 11 bases between. From germline, CDR1 is SGDLS and CDR2 YYNGEE. There are 14 residues in the CDR3.